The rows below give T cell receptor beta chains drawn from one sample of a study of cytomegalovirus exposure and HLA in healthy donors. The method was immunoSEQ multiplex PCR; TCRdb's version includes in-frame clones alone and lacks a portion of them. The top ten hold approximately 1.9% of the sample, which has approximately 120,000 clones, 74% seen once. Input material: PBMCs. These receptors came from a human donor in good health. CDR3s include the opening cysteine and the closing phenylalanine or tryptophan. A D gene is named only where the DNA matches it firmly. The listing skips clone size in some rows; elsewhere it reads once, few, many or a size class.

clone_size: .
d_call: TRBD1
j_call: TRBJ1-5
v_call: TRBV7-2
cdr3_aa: CASSFTGTAQHF
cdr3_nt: TGTGCCAGCAGCTTTACCGGGACAGCCCAGCATTTT

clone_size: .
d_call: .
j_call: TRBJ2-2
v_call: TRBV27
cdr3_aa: CASRITPIHTGELFF
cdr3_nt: TGTGCCAGCAGAATAACTCCCATCCACACCGGGGAGCTGTTTTTT

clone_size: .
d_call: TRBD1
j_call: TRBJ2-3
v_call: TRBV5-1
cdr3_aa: CASSFFGQGVQDTQYF
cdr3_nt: TGCGCCAGCAGCTTTTTTGGACAGGGGGTTCAAGATACGCAGTATTTT

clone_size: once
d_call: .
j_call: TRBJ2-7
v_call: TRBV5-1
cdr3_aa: CASSLVLQGNEQYF
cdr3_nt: TGCGCCAGCAGCTTGGTATTACAGGGCAACGAGCAGTACTTC

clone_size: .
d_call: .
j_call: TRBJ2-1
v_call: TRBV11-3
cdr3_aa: CASSLDRGTNNEQFF
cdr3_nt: TGTGCCAGCAGCTTAGACAGGGGCACTAACAATGAGCAGTTCTTC

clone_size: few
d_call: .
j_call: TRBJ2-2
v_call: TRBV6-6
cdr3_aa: CASGESNTGELFF
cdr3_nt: TGTGCCAGCGGAGAGTCGAACACCGGGGAGCTGTTTTTT

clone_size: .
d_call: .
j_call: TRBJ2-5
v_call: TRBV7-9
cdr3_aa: CASSLMGKGLAAETQYF
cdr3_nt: TGTGCCAGCAGCTTGATGGGGAAGGGGCTGGCTGCGGAGACCCAGTACTTC

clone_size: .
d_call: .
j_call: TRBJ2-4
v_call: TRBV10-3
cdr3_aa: CAIRPGGDFGNIQYF
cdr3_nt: TGTGCCATCAGGCCCGGAGGGGATTTCGGAAACATTCAGTACTTC

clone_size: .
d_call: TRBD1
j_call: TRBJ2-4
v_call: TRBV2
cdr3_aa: CASTFRTGESNIQYF
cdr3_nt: TGTGCCAGCACCTTTAGGACAGGGGAGTCAAACATTCAGTACTTC

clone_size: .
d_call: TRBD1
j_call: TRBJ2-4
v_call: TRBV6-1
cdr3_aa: CASSEGGTGRKNIQYF
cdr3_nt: TGTGCCAGCAGTGAGGGGGGGACAGGGAGGAAAAACATTCAGTACTTC

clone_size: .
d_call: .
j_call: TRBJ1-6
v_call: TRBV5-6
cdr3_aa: CASFQSGSPSPLHF
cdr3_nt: TGTGCCAGCTTTCAGTCCGGGAGCCCTTCACCCCTCCACTTT

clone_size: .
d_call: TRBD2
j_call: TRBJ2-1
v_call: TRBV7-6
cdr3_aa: CASSMVGTSGSREQFF
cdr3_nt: TGTGCCAGCAGCATGGTAGGGACTAGCGGGAGCCGGGAGCAGTTCTTC

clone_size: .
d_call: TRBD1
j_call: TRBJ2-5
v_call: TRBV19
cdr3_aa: CASSIDRDSLGTQYF
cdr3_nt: TGTGCCAGTAGTATAGATCGGGACAGCCTAGGGACCCAGTACTTC

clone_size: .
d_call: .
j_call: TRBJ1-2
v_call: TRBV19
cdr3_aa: CASNRQVDYGYTF
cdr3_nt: TGTGCCAGTAACAGACAAGTCGACTATGGCTACACCTTC

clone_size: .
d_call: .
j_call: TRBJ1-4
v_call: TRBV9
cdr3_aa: CASSPRTGRNEKLFF
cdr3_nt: TGTGCCAGCAGCCCCCGGACGGGAAGAAATGAAAAACTGTTTTTT

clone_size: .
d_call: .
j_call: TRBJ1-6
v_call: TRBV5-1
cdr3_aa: CASSLLTDSPLHF
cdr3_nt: TGCGCCAGCAGCTTGCTTACTGATTCACCCCTCCACTTT

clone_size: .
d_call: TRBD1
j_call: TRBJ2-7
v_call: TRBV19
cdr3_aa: CASKPQGTYEQYF
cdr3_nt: TGTGCCAGTAAACCACAGGGGACCTACGAGCAGTACTTC

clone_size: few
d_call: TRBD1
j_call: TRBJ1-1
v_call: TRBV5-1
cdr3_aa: CASSLHGQGMNTEAFF
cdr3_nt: TGCGCCAGCAGCTTGCACGGACAGGGTATGAACACTGAAGCTTTCTTT

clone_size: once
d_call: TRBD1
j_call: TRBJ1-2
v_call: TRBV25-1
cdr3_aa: CASSDMTGRVYTF
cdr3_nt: TGTGCCAGCAGTGATATGACAGGGCGCGTCTACACCTTC

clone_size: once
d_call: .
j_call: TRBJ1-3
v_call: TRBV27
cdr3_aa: CASSTWAGNTIYF
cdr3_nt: TGTGCCAGCAGTACCTGGGCAGGAAACACCATATATTTT

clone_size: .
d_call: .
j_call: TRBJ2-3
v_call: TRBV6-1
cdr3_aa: CASSEGARGSTDTQYF
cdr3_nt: TGTGCCAGCAGTGAAGGGGCTAGAGGGAGCACAGATACGCAGTATTTT

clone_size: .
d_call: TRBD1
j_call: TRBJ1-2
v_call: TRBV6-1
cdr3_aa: CASSVRQGGGYTF
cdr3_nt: TGTGCCAGCAGTGTCCGACAGGGCGGGGGCTACACCTTC

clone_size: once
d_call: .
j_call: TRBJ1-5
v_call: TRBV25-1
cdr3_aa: CASSDHAQRQPQHF
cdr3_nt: TGTGCCAGCAGTGACCATGCTCAACGGCAGCCCCAGCATTTT

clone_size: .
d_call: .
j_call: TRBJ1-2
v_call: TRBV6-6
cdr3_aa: CASRGREGISDYGYTF
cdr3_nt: TGTGCCAGCAGGGGCCGGGAGGGTATTTCCGACTATGGCTACACCTTC

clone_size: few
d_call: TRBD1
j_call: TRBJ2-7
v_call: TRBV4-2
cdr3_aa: CASSPGQLSYEQYF
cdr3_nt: TGTGCCAGCAGCCCGGGACAGCTCTCCTACGAGCAGTACTTC

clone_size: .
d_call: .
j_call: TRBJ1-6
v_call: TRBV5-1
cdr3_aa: CASSSGQIINSPLHF
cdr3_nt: TGCGCCAGCAGCTCTGGACAGATTATTAATTCACCCCTCCACTTT

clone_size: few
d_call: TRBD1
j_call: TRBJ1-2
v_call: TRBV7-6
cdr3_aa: CASSSKLQGAEGYTF
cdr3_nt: TGTGCCAGCAGTTCGAAGCTACAGGGGGCTGAGGGCTACACCTTC

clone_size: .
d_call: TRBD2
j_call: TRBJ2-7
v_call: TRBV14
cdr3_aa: CASSQGLAGSYEQYF
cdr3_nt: TGTGCCAGCAGCCAAGGCCTAGCGGGCTCCTACGAGCAGTACTTC

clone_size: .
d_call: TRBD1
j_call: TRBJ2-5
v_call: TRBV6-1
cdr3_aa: CASSLRTGLETQYF
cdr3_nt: TGTGCCAGCAGTTTGAGGACAGGGCTCGAGACCCAGTACTTC

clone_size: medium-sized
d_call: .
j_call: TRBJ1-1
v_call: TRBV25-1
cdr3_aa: CASSGVGDTEAFF
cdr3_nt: TGTGCCAGCAGCGGCGTGGGCGACACTGAAGCTTTCTTT

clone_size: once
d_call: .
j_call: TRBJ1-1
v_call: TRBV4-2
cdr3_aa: CASSQTWGDAGAFF
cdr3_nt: TGTGCCAGCAGCCAAACTTGGGGGGACGCGGGAGCTTTCTTT

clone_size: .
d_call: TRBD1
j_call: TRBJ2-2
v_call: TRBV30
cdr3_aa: CASRFLQGALNTGELFF
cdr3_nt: TGTGCCTCTCGATTTCTACAGGGGGCCCTGAACACCGGGGAGCTGTTTTTT

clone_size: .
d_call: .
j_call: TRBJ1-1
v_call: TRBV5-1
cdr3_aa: CASSLWGGESTEAFF
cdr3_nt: TGCGCCAGCAGCTTGTGGGGGGGGGAGTCCACTGAAGCTTTCTTT

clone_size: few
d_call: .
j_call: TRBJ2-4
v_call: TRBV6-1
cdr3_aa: CASSDTGSAKNIQYF
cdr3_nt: TGTGCCAGCAGTGATACAGGGAGTGCCAAAAACATTCAGTACTTC

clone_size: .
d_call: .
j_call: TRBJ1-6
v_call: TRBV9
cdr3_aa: CASSVADDLPLHF
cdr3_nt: TGTGCCAGCAGCGTAGCGGATGACTTACCCCTCCACTTT

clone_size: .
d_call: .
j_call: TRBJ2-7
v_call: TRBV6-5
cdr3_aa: CASSYSPGILSEQYF
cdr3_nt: TGTGCCAGCAGTTACTCTCCAGGGATCTTAAGCGAGCAGTACTTC

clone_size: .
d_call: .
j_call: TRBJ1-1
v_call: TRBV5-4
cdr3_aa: CASSLGSGANTEVFF
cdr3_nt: TGTGCCAGCAGCTTGGGAAGCGGGGCGAACACTGAAGTTTTCTTT

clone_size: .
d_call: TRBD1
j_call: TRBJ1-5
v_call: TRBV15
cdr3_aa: CATSRTGTVSQPQHF
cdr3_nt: TGTGCCACCAGCAGGACGGGGACAGTTAGTCAGCCCCAGCATTTT

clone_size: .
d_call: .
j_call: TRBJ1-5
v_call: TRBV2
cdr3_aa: CASSAVQGYQPQHF
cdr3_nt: TGTGCCAGCAGTGCGGTACAGGGTTATCAGCCCCAGCATTTT

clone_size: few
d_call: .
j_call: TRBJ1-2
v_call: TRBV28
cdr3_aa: CASSLQYGYTF
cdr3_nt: TGTGCCAGCAGTTTACAGTATGGCTACACCTTC

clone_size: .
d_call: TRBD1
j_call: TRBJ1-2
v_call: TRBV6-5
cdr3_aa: CASSPQGVYGYTF
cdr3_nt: TGTGCCAGCAGCCCACAGGGGGTCTATGGCTACACCTTC

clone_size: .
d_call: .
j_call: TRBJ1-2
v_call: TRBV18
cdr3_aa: CASSPKGELLNYGYTF
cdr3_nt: TGTGCCAGCTCACCAAAGGGGGAACTACTTAACTATGGCTACACCTTC

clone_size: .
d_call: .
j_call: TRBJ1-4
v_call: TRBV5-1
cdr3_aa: CASREGNEKLFF
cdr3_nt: TGCGCCAGCAGGGAGGGTAATGAAAAACTGTTTTTT

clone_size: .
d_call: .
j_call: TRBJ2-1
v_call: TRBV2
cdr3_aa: CASSEDPLGRDTIYNEQFF
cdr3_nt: TGTGCCAGCAGTGAAGATCCCCTAGGCCGGGACACAATCTACAATGAGCAGTTCTTC

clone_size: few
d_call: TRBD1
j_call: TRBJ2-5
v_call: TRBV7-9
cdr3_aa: CASSPRDRGQETQYF
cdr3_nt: TGTGCCAGCAGCCCCCGGGACAGGGGTCAAGAGACCCAGTACTTC

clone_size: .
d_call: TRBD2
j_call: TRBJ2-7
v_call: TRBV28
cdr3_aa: CASTSVGLAGYEQYF
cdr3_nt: TGTGCCAGCACCTCCGTGGGACTAGCGGGCTACGAGCAGTACTTC

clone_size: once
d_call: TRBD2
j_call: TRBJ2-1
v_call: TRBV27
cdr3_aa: CASSRSGRGPYNEQFF
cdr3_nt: TGTGCCAGCAGTCGTAGCGGGAGGGGGCCGTACAATGAGCAGTTCTTC

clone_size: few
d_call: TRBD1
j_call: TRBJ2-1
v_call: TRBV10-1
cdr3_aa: CASRESGTGGNEQFF
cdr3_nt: TGCGCCAGCAGGGAATCCGGGACAGGGGGCAATGAGCAGTTCTTC

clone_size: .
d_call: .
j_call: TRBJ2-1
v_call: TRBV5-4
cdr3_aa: CASSLPRDNEQFF
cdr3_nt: TGTGCCAGCAGCTTGCCCCGGGACAATGAGCAGTTCTTC

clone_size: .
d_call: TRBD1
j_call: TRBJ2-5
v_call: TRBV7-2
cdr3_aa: CASSLAPGGLQETQYF
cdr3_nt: TGTGCCAGCAGCTTAGCCCCAGGGGGCCTCCAAGAGACCCAGTACTTC

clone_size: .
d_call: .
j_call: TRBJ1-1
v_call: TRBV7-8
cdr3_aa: CASILGGDASEAFF
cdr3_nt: TGTGCCAGCATCCTGGGGGGAGATGCAAGTGAAGCTTTCTTT

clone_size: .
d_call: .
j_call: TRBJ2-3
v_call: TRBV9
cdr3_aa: CASSVAGGGSTDTQYF
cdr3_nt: TGTGCCAGCAGCGTGGCAGGAGGGGGCAGCACAGATACGCAGTATTTT

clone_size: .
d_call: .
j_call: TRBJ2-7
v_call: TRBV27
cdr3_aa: CASSSGDTYEQYF
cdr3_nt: TGTGCCAGCAGTTCAGGGGATACCTACGAGCAGTACTTC

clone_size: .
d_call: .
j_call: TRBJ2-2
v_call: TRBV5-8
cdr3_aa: CASSLGTDPTGELFF
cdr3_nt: TGTGCCAGCAGCTTGGGGACAGACCCTACCGGGGAGCTGTTTTTT

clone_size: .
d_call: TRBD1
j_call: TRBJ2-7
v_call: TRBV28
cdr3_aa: CASSIDRGYEQYF
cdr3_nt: TGTGCCAGCAGCATAGACAGGGGCTACGAGCAGTACTTC

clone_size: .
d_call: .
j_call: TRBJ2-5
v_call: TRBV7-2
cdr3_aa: CASSPPGQMVTQYF
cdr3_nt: TGTGCCAGCAGTCCCCCAGGGCAGATGGTGACCCAGTACTTC

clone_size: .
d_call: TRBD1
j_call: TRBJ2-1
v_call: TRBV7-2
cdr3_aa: CASSESLGTGYNEQFF
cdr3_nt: TGTGCCAGCAGCGAATCCTTGGGGACAGGCTACAATGAGCAGTTCTTC